This is a list of T cell receptor beta chains from one sample in a study of blood T cell repertoires in COVID-19. The assay was immunoSEQ multiplex PCR, and TCRdb's table has in-frame clones only and misses some. This sample has roughly 250,000 clones, with about nine tenths found just once. The sample taken for sequencing was PBMCs or T cells enriched from blood (not recorded which). The receptor set was obtained from a woman aged 25 to 45 with acute COVID-19. Both conserved end residues are trimmed from each CDR3.

CDR3 protein: SASFERGIYEQY
J gene: TRBJ2-7
V gene: TRBV20-1

CDR3 protein: ASSQDHGGLRF
J gene: TRBJ2-1
V gene: TRBV3-1/TRBV3-2

CDR3 protein: ASSLQGQNTGELF
J gene: TRBJ2-2
V gene: TRBV7-9

CDR3 protein: ASSSGVSNYEQY
J gene: TRBJ2-7
V gene: TRBV11-3

CDR3 protein: AWSVLAGGANEQF
J gene: TRBJ2-1
V gene: TRBV30

CDR3 protein: ASSLGTAGEQY
J gene: TRBJ2-7
V gene: TRBV6-5

CDR3 protein: ASSLQGQANEKLF
J gene: TRBJ1-4
V gene: TRBV5-1

CDR3 protein: ASSLMQGADTQY
J gene: TRBJ2-3
V gene: TRBV27

CDR3 protein: ASSPDSSYNSPLH
J gene: TRBJ1-6
V gene: TRBV2

CDR3 protein: ASSESTNRGYEQY
J gene: TRBJ2-7
V gene: TRBV6-1

CDR3 protein: ASSLRWSNVEQY
J gene: TRBJ2-7
V gene: TRBV9

CDR3 protein: ASSYPRERATDTQY
J gene: TRBJ2-3
V gene: TRBV6-2/TRBV6-3

CDR3 protein: ASSVQGQVRGGYT
J gene: TRBJ1-2
V gene: TRBV9

CDR3 protein: SASADYGYT
J gene: TRBJ1-2
V gene: TRBV20-1

CDR3 protein: ASSPGDRLTQY
J gene: TRBJ2-5
V gene: TRBV28

CDR3 protein: ASTGTDTQY
J gene: TRBJ2-3
V gene: TRBV2

CDR3 protein: ASSFGISYEQY
J gene: TRBJ2-7
V gene: TRBV2

CDR3 protein: ASSLGPGGTEAF
J gene: TRBJ1-1
V gene: TRBV7-6

CDR3 protein: SVEDGLRRGYT
J gene: TRBJ1-2
V gene: TRBV29-1

CDR3 protein: ASTSIIDRERTEAF
J gene: TRBJ1-1
V gene: TRBV11-3

CDR3 protein: ASSELMTLLVVTIY
J gene: TRBJ1-3
V gene: TRBV6-1

CDR3 protein: ASSLPGQHSGNTIY
J gene: TRBJ1-3
V gene: TRBV7-8

CDR3 protein: ASSGQTGYGYT
J gene: TRBJ1-2
V gene: TRBV6-2/TRBV6-3

CDR3 protein: SVDYMDRGNTEAF
J gene: TRBJ1-1
V gene: TRBV29-1

CDR3 protein: ASSRGTDTQY
J gene: TRBJ2-3
V gene: TRBV28

CDR3 protein: ASSPSRTSPYEQY
J gene: TRBJ2-7
V gene: TRBV19

CDR3 protein: ASSELSMGGEALH
J gene: TRBJ1-6
V gene: TRBV6-1

CDR3 protein: ASSLNTGDGYGYT
J gene: TRBJ1-2
V gene: TRBV28

CDR3 protein: ASTWVSGYEQY
J gene: TRBJ2-7
V gene: TRBV6-5

CDR3 protein: ASSENRQTSGYT
J gene: TRBJ1-2
V gene: TRBV6-1

CDR3 protein: ASSYEGKKNIQY
J gene: TRBJ2-4
V gene: TRBV6-2/TRBV6-3

CDR3 protein: ASTRQGNTIY
J gene: TRBJ1-3
V gene: TRBV2

CDR3 protein: ASSSPRTGVNNEQF
J gene: TRBJ2-1
V gene: TRBV28

CDR3 protein: AISPEVIRGWRSGELF
J gene: TRBJ2-2
V gene: TRBV10-3

CDR3 protein: ASALGGSNEKLF
J gene: TRBJ1-4
V gene: TRBV6-6

CDR3 protein: ASSLTRGLGYT
J gene: TRBJ1-2
V gene: TRBV12-3/TRBV12-4

CDR3 protein: ASSLTGTSSYNEQF
J gene: TRBJ2-1
V gene: TRBV5-1

CDR3 protein: ASSQLAGKDNEQF
J gene: TRBJ2-1
V gene: TRBV3-1/TRBV3-2

CDR3 protein: ASSRPAGVDGRQPQH
J gene: TRBJ1-5
V gene: TRBV6-2/TRBV6-3

CDR3 protein: ASRDSLLPTGELF
J gene: TRBJ2-2
V gene: TRBV3-1/TRBV3-2

CDR3 protein: ASNEGLAGGTYEQY
J gene: TRBJ2-7
V gene: TRBV19

CDR3 protein: ASSLVDRIMNTEAF
J gene: TRBJ1-1
V gene: TRBV7-8

CDR3 protein: ASKAGNSGNTIY
J gene: TRBJ1-3
V gene: TRBV19

CDR3 protein: ASSPDGDYGYT
J gene: TRBJ1-2
V gene: TRBV5-4

CDR3 protein: ASSVNLQGNYEQY
J gene: TRBJ2-7
V gene: TRBV11-2

CDR3 protein: AWSVGGDQPQH
J gene: TRBJ1-5
V gene: TRBV30

CDR3 protein: ASSAGQMNTEAF
J gene: TRBJ1-1
V gene: TRBV7-8

CDR3 protein: ASSRTGEYGYT
J gene: TRBJ1-2
V gene: TRBV12-3/TRBV12-4

CDR3 protein: ASSPVAGAKGEQY
J gene: TRBJ2-7
V gene: TRBV11-2

CDR3 protein: ASSESGTASTDTQY
J gene: TRBJ2-3
V gene: TRBV10-1

CDR3 protein: ASSLGTAYEQY
J gene: TRBJ2-7
V gene: TRBV7-9

CDR3 protein: ASTIAGALTGELF
J gene: TRBJ2-2
V gene: TRBV6-5